A single TCR beta chain is shown here with its context. Its antigen is unknown. Deletions cut 4 bases from V and 7 bases from J, with 11 bases between. The CDR3 loop spans 13 amino acids. The germline CDR1 and CDR2 sequences are SGHVS and FQNEAQ. Depths of 1 in 200,000 to 1 in 1 million T cells were the sequencing target. Repertoires were generated with immunoSEQ multiplex PCR, while TCRdb's copy carries only in-frame clones and drops some. The table includes tens of thousands of clones, approximately 57% detected once. The data were taken from a study of cytotoxic CD8 clonotypes in ibrutinib-treated CLL. Regarding the study as a whole: Progressing and sustained-remission patients had different sampling times.

This specimen was PBMCs, taken after 12 months of ibrutinib treatment. The clonotype was recovered from a human donor with chronic lymphocytic leukemia. The rearrangement joins TRBV7-8 to TRBJ1-5; D unresolved. Here the CDR3 DNA reads TGTGCCAGCAGCTCCCTACACGACCAGCCCCAGCATTTT. This gives the protein CASSSLHDQPQHF.